The text below deals with one T cell receptor (beta chain). TCRdb re-analysed the RT-PCR reads in MiXCR, keeping a single row per CDR3 protein. This sample has hundreds of thousands of distinct CDR3 sequences, with around 14% found just once. The J segment lost 3 bases and the V segment lost 5 bases, leaving 14 bases of the junction unmatched. The CDR3 is made up of 18 amino acids. The germline V gene encodes CDR1 SEHNR and CDR2 FQNEAQ (reference sequence). This TCR was sampled from a female donor in good health, serving as a healthy control. The chain carries TRBV7-9 and TRBJ2-3; 10 nucleotides align to TRBD2. Sequenced: memory CD4+ T cells from blood. The CDR3 DNA reads as TGTGCCAGCAGCGCGGGGAGCGGGAGGGCCTGGGGGACAGATACGCAGTATTTT. Its translation: CASSAGSGRAWGTDTQYF.